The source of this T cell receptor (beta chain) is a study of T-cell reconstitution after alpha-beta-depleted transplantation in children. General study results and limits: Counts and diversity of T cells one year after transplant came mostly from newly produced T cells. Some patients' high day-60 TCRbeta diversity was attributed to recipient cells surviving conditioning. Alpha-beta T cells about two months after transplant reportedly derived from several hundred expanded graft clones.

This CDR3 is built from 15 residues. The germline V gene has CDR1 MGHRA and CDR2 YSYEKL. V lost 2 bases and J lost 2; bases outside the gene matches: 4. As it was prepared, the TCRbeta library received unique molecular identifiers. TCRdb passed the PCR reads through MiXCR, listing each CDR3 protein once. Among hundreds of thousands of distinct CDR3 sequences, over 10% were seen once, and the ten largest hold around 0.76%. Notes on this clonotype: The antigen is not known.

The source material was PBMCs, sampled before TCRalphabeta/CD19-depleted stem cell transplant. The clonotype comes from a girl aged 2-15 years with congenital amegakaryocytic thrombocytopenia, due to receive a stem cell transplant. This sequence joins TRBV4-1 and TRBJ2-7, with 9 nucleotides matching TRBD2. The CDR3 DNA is TGCGCCAGCAGCCAAAGGGGACTAGCCACCTACGAGCAGTACTTC. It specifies CASSQRGLATYEQYF.